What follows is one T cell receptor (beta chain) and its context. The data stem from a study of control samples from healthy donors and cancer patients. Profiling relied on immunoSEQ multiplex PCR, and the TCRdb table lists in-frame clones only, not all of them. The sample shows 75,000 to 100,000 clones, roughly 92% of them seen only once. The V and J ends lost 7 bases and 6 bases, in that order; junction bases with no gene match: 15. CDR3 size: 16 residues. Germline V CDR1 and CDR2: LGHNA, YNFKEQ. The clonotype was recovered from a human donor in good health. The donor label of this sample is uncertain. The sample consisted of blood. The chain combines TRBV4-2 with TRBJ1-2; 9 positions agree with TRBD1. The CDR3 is CASTLGTGSSTNGYTF. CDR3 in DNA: TGTGCCAGCACCTTGGGGACAGGGTCGAGTACCAATGGCTACACCTTC.